These 25 T cell receptor beta chains came from one sample sequenced in a study of cytomegalovirus exposure and HLA in healthy donors. The study ran its PCR with 60 Vbeta and 13 Jbeta primers. Method: immunoSEQ multiplex PCR; TCRdb's copy keeps in-frame clones and lacks some. The table lists over 200,000 clones, 77% of them singletons. Sequences were obtained from PBMCs. Source of these receptors: a woman aged 60 to 75 in good health and CMV-seropositive.

The rearrangement joins TRBV6-6 to TRBJ2-1, with 8 bases that match TRBD2. The J segment lost 7 bases and the V segment lost 6 bases, leaving 8 bases of the junction unmatched. In germline, CDR1 is MNHNY, CDR2 SVGAGI (reference sequence). The CDR3 has 14 residues. The CDR3: CASSAPPGGNEQFF. The CDR3 DNA reads as TGTGCCAGCAGCGCTCCTCCGGGGGGGAATGAGCAGTTCTTC.

The V and J genes are TRBV7-6 and TRBJ2-3; D ambiguous. The CDR3 contains 17 residues. Germline CDR1 and CDR2: SGHVS and FNYEAQ. The V and J ends lost 1 base and 4 bases respectively, with 18 bases between them. This CDR3 reads CASSLESTVPGADTQYF. The CDR3 nucleotides read TGTGCCAGCAGCTTAGAATCTACAGTCCCCGGTGCAGATACGCAGTATTTT.

The sample holds a few counts of this clone. Written as DNA, the CDR3 is TGTGCCAGCAGCTTAGTCGGGACTAGCGGGGGAGAAGAGACCCAGTACTTC. Translation: CASSLVGTSGGEETQYF. The chain carries TRBV7-8 and TRBJ2-5; 14 positions match TRBD2. The CDR3 has 17 residues. V shed 1 base, J shed 3 bases, and the junction held 4 bases outside the gene matches. Germline V gene lookup returns CDR1 SGHVS and CDR2 FQNEAQ.

In regard to this clone: The same CDR3 also results from other DNA sequences found in this sample. This sequence joins TRBV2 and TRBJ2-7; 7 positions agree with TRBD1. The CDR3 totals 13 residues. Per the germline V gene, CDR1 is SNHLY and CDR2 is FYNNEI. The ends lost 3 bases at V and 1 base at J; junction bases unmatched: 0. This chain's CDR3 is CASSDRGSYEQYF. CDR3 bases: TGTGCCAGCAGTGACAGGGGGTCCTACGAGCAGTACTTC.

The count of this clone is one. The rearrangement joins TRBV19 to TRBJ2-5; D may be TRBD2 (6 bases). The J call could be wrong; TRBJ2-7 is a better fit for the DNA end. Germline V CDR1 and CDR2: LNHDA, SQIVND (reference sequence). The length of the CDR3 is 13 residues. The CDR3 DNA reads TGTGCCAGTAGTAGCGGGGTCTCCTACGAGCAGTACTTC. It encodes CASSSGVSYEQYF.

This sequence joins TRBV2 and TRBJ1-4; 7 positions match TRBD1. The CDR3 spans 14 residues. Germline V lookup: CDR1 SNHLY, CDR2 FYNNEI. V shed 8 bases, J shed 7 bases, and the junction held 10 bases outside the gene matches. The CDR3 loop is CASVRGGGGEKLFF. CDR3 nucleotide sequence: TGTGCCAGCGTTCGAGGGGGCGGCGGTGAAAAACTGTTTTTT.

The J gene is TRBJ1-2, the V gene TRBV29-1; 11 bases line up with TRBD1. V dropped 7 bases and J dropped 7; count of bases not matched to a gene: 5. This CDR3 comprises 12 residues. In germline, CDR1 is SQVTM, CDR2 ANQGSEA. The CDR3: CSGGQGVGGYTF. The CDR3 DNA follows: TGCAGCGGGGGACAGGGGGTTGGTGGCTACACCTTC.

The chain uses TRBV5-4 and TRBJ1-4; 9 bases match TRBD1. Germline assignment: CDR1 SGHNT and CDR2 YYREEE (reference sequence). Trimming cost V 4 bases and J 7 bases; bases outside gene matches: 11. This CDR3 region has 16 residues. The CDR3 is CASSLGTGPPGEKLFF. The CDR3 bases are TGTGCCAGCAGCCTGGGGACAGGGCCGCCGGGTGAAAAACTGTTTTTT. Supplemented by reference TRBV5-4 and TRBJ1-4, the full variable domain reads ETGVTQSPTHLIKTRGQQVTLRCSSQSGHNTVSWYQQALGQGPQFIFQYYREEENGRGNFPPRFSGLQFPNYSSELNVNALELDDSALYLCASSLGTGPPGEKLFFGSGTQLSVL.

The J gene is TRBJ2-5, the V gene TRBV7-6; 8 bases are a match to TRBD1. With V trimmed by 2 bases and J by 5 bases, 4 bases remained unmatched. The CDR3 has 14 amino acids. CDR1 and CDR2 from the germline V gene are SGHVS and FNYEAQ. The CDR3 region has the DNA TGTGCCAGCAGCTTATCAGGGGGCCAGGAGACCCAGTACTTC. This codes for CASSLSGGQETQYF.

The rearrangement joins TRBV9 to TRBJ2-3; 10 nucleotides agree with TRBD2. This CDR3 spans 16 amino acids. Germline CDR1 is SGDLS and CDR2 is YYNGEE. V shed 0 bases, J shed 5 bases, and the junction held 6 bases outside the gene matches. The DNA of the CDR3 is TGTGCCAGCAGCGTAGGGATAGCGGGGGGTCAAGATACGCAGTATTTT. It is translated as CASSVGIAGGQDTQYF.

The chain combines TRBV7-3 with TRBJ1-2; D remains ambiguous. This CDR3 is 15 amino acids long. CDR1 is SGHTA and CDR2 is FQGTGA in the germline V gene. With 1 base removed from V and 4 bases from J, the gap between germline ends came to 13 bases. DNA of the CDR3: TGTGCCAGCAGCTTAATGGGCCAGTCTGGCTATGGCTACACCTTC. This gives the protein CASSLMGQSGYGYTF.

The chain couples TRBV18 to TRBJ1-1; tentatively, D is TRBD1 (6 bases). The germline V gene has CDR1 KGHSH and CDR2 LQKENI. This CDR3 is built from 15 residues. V was shortened by 3 bases and J by 2 bases, with 13 bases between the two germline ends. DNA of the CDR3: TGTGCCAGCTCACCCGGGGGGCCCCGTAACACTGAAGCTTTCTTT. This codes for CASSPGGPRNTEAFF.

This sequence joins TRBV6-1 and TRBJ2-5, with 10 bases aligning to TRBD1. The J call is uncertain, as TRBJ2-7 better fits the DNA end. The germline gives CDR1 MNHNS, CDR2 SASEGT. This CDR3 comprises 15 residues. The chain's CDR3 is CASSARQGAVDEQYF. The DNA for the CDR3 is TGTGCCAGCAGCGCCCGACAGGGGGCTGTGGACGAGCAGTACTTC.

Only a few counts were recorded for this clone. DNA for the CDR3: TGTGCCAGCAGTTACACCTATGAAAAACTGTTTTTT. Amino acid sequence: CASSYTYEKLFF. V is TRBV2 and J is TRBJ1-4, with unresolved D. The V gene lost 5 bases and the J gene lost 6 bases, with 7 bases spanning the gap. The CDR3 is 12 residues long. Germline CDR1 reads SNHLY; CDR2 reads FYNNEI.

The genes are TRBV28 and TRBJ1-5; a possible D gene is TRBD1 (5 bases). V lost 5 bases, J lost 6 bases, and 11 bases lay in between. Germline V gene lookup returns CDR1 MDHEN and CDR2 SYDVKM. The CDR3 is 13 amino acids. The CDR3 region is CASSETQGQPQHF. In DNA, the CDR3 is TGTGCCAGCAGTGAAACCCAGGGTCAGCCCCAGCATTTT. Full variable domain (outside the CDR3, taken from reference TRBV28 and TRBJ1-5): DVKVTQSSRYLVKRTGEKVFLECVQDMDHENMFWYRQDPGLGLRLIYFSYDVKMKEKGDIPEGYSVSREKKERFSLILESASTNQTSMYLCASSETQGQPQHFGDGTRLSIL.

This clone appeared a few times. CDR3 DNA sequence: TGCGCCAGCAGCTCTACAGGAACCTACGAGCAGTACTTC. Translated, it gives CASSSTGTYEQYF. The V gene is TRBV5-1, the J gene TRBJ2-7; D is possibly TRBD1 (5 bases). V lost 3 bases and J 2 bases, leaving 9 bases between the germline ends. Looked up from germline, CDR1 is SGHRS and CDR2 is YFSETQ. The CDR3 contains 13 residues.

The rearrangement uses TRBV6-5 and TRBJ1-2, with D perhaps TRBD1 (6 bases). The CDR3 runs 14 residues. Germline V gene data show CDR1 as MNHEY and CDR2 as SVGAGI. Trimming removed 0 bases from V and 8 bases from J, with 13 bases in between. The CDR3 DNA is TGTGCCAGCAGTTACTCGGGGGGGCTGGGAGGCTACACCTTC. It specifies CASSYSGGLGGYTF.

The V gene is TRBV7-6, the J gene TRBJ2-3; possible D gene TRBD1, 6 bases. V gave up 4 bases and J gave up 0 bases, with 20 bases separating them. CDR3 length: 18 amino acids. Germline values: CDR1 SGHVS, CDR2 FNYEAQ. The CDR3 protein is CASSYQGRPISSTDTQYF. For the CDR3, the DNA is TGTGCCAGCAGCTATCAGGGGCGCCCGATATCTAGCACAGATACGCAGTATTTT.

The chain uses TRBV4-1 and TRBJ1-1; D remains ambiguous. The germline gives CDR1 MGHRA, CDR2 YSYEKL. This CDR3 comprises 16 residues. V shed 0 bases and J shed 6 bases, with 17 bases lying between them. The CDR3 coding sequence is TGCGCCAGCAGCCAAGATCTGGGAGAAGGAGTTTCTGAAGCTTTCTTT. This codes for CASSQDLGEGVSEAFF.

The V and J genes are TRBV14 and TRBJ1-2; 8 bases line up with TRBD1. Germline CDR1 SGHDN, CDR2 FVKESK. V lost 1 base and J lost 5; bases outside the gene matches: 9. The CDR3 extends over 16 amino acids. The CDR3 spells CASSQGSGGVWYGYTF. The CDR3 nucleotides read TGTGCCAGCAGCCAAGGGTCAGGGGGCGTATGGTATGGCTACACCTTC. Supplemented by reference TRBV14 and TRBJ1-2, the full variable domain reads EAGVTQFPSHSVIEKGQTVTLRCDPISGHDNLYWYRRVMGKEIKFLLHFVKESKQDESGMPNNRFLAERTGGTYSTLKVQPAELEDSGVYFCASSQGSGGVWYGYTFGSGTRLTVV.

For this clone: The sample has other DNA sequences that encode this CDR3 too. V is TRBV7-9 and J is TRBJ2-7, with TRBD1 matching over 8 bases. V shed 5 bases and J 2 bases; nucleotides not matched to a gene: 2. Germline V gene data show CDR1 as SEHNR and CDR2 as FQNEAQ (reference sequence). This CDR3 contains 13 residues. This CDR3 is CASSLQGAYEQYF. CDR3 DNA sequence: TGTGCCAGCAGCCTACAGGGGGCCTACGAGCAGTACTTC.

This clone has just a few counts. The chain links TRBV29-1 to TRBJ1-2, with TRBD1 identical over 7 bases. CDR1 is SQVTM and CDR2 is ANQGSEA in the germline V gene. Trimming removed 7 bases from V and 0 bases from J; junction bases left unmatched: 11. The CDR3 has 15 amino acids. The CDR3 is CSGPGQATSNYGYTF. The CDR3, as DNA: TGCAGCGGCCCAGGACAGGCGACCTCTAACTATGGCTACACCTTC. Using reference TRBV29-1 and TRBJ1-2 for the parts outside the CDR3, the full variable domain is SAVISQKPSRDICQRGTSLTIQCQVDSQVTMMFWYRQQPGQSLTLIATANQGSEATYESGFVIDKFPISRPNLTFSTLTVSNMSPEDSSIYLCSGPGQATSNYGYTFGSGTRLTVV.

The chain uses TRBV6-1 and TRBJ2-5; tentative D call: TRBD1 (6 bases). The CDR3 length is 15 residues. In germline, CDR1 is MNHNS, CDR2 SASEGT. V was clipped by 9 bases and J by 4 bases, with 21 bases between them. DNA of the CDR3: TGTGCCAGGCCGGGACAATGGACGTCGCGAGAGACCCAGTACTTC. Amino acids: CARPGQWTSRETQYF.

The chain uses TRBV7-2 and TRBJ2-1, with D possibly TRBD2 on 6 matching bases. CDR3 length equals 16 residues. The V end lost 4 bases, the J end lost 0 bases, and 13 bases lay between the germline ends. Per the germline V gene, CDR1 is SGHTA and CDR2 is FQGNSA. The CDR3 region has the DNA TGTGCCAGCAGCTCCAGAGGGCGGGGCTCCTACAATGAGCAGTTCTTC. The encoded protein is CASSSRGRGSYNEQFF. The full variable domain, its missing parts supplied by reference TRBV7-2 and TRBJ2-1, is GAGVSQSPSNKVTEKGKDVELRCDPISGHTALYWYRQSLGQGLEFLIYFQGNSAPDKSGLPSDRFSAERTGGSVSTLTIQRTQQEDSAVYLCASSSRGRGSYNEQFFGPGTRLTVL.

DNA for the CDR3: TGTGCCAGCAGCTCACAGGGGGGAGGTCAGCCCCAGCATTTT. Translation gives CASSSQGGGQPQHF. The chain joins TRBV7-6 to TRBJ1-5; 8 bases are a match to TRBD1. V trimming: 4 bases; J trimming: 6 bases; junction bases outside the gene matches: 5. The germline V gene has CDR1 SGHVS and CDR2 FNYEAQ. This CDR3 spans 14 amino acids.